This T cell receptor (beta chain) emerged from a study of T cell changes during pregnancy in multiple sclerosis. J was trimmed by 3 bases and V by 8 bases; bases with no gene match: 9. The CDR3 covers 15 residues. The germline gives CDR1 SGHVS, CDR2 FNYEAQ. TCRdb's copy holds only in-frame clones and misses some; the assay was immunoSEQ multiplex PCR. The data hold tens of thousands of clones, with roughly 92% observed a single time. The origin of this receptor is a female donor with multiple sclerosis, enrolled in a pregnancy study. The rearrangement links TRBV7-6 to TRBJ1-1, with TRBD1 matching 10 bases. Source: CD4+ T cells from peripheral blood mononuclear cells, taken in the second trimester of pregnancy. CDR3 loop: CASGRQGASHTEAFF. The CDR3 coding sequence is TGTGCCAGCGGGCGACAGGGGGCGTCGCACACTGAAGCTTTCTTT.